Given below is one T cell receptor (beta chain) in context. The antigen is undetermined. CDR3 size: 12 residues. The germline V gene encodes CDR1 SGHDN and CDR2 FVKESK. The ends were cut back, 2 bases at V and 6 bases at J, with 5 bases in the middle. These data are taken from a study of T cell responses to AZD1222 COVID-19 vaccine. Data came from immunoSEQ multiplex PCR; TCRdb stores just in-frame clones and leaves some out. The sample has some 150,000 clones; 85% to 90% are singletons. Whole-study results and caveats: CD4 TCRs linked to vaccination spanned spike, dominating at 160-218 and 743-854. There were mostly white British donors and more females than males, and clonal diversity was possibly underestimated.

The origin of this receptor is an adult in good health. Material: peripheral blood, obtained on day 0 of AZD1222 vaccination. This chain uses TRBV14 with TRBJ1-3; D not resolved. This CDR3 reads CASSQSLNTIYF. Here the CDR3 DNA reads TGTGCCAGCAGCCAAAGTTTAAACACCATATATTTT.